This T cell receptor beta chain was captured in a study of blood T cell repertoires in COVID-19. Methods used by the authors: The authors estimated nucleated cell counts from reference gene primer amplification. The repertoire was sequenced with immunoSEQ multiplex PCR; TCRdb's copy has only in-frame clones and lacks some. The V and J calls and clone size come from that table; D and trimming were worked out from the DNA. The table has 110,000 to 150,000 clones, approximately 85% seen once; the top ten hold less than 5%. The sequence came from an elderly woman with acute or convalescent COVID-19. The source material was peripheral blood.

The CDR3 loop is CASSSHPGSSTDTQYF. Here the CDR3 DNA reads TGTGCCAGCAGCTCCCACCCCGGGTCTAGCACAGATACGCAGTATTTT. This chain connects TRBV7-9 to TRBJ2-3; D is unresolved. This CDR3 has 16 residues. CDR1 and CDR2 from the germline V gene are SEHNR and FQNEAQ (reference sequence). Trimming removed 4 bases at V and 0 bases at J, with 14 bases between.